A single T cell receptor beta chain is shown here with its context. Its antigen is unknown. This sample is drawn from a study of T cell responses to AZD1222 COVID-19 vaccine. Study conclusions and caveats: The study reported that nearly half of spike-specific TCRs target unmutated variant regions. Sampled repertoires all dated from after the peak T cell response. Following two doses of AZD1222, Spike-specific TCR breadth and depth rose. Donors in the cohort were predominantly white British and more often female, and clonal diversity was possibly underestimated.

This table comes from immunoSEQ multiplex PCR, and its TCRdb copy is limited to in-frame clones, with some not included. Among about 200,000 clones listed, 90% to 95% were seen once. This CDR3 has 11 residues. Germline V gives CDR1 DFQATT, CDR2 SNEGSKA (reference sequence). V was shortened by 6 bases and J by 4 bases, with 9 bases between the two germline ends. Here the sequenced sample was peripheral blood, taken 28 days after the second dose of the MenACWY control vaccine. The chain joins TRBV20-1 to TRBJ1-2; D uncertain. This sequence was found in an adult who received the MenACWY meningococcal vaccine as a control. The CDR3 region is CSAHDLYGYTF. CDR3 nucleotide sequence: TGCAGTGCCCATGACCTCTATGGCTACACCTTC.